The clone carrying this T cell receptor (beta chain) was detected ten times or more. Its target is not known. The sample belongs to a study of T cell repertoires in cytomegalovirus infection. Study context: Indications came from public TCR beta signatures; they pointed to CMV infection and to a matching HLA type.

General study points: Within the response measured ex vivo, HLA-C-restricted CMV-specific TCR beta clonotypes were dominant. Carriage of CMV together with the relevant HLA was identifiable through cumulative public TCR beta family frequency.

CDR1 is DFQATT, CDR2 SNEGSKA, per germline (reference sequence). The CDR3 consists of 15 residues. V shed 5 bases and J 7 bases; nucleotides not matched to a gene: 5. TCRdb called the reads again in MiXCR, with one record for every CDR3 protein. The table lists about 140,000 distinct CDR3 sequences, 5% to 6.5% of them singletons. The chain recombines TRBV20-1 with TRBJ2-1, with 16 nucleotides matching TRBD2. Sequencing was performed on PBMCs. This clonotype was obtained from a human donor in good health (CMV status not recorded). Some clones in this sample may be carry-over from other donors' samples. DNA of the CDR3: TGCAGTGCTTCCCTGGGACTAGCGGGGGGGAATGAGCAGTTCTTC. Translated, it gives CSASLGLAGGNEQFF.